The 14 T cell receptor beta chains below come from one sample, sequenced in a study of blood T cell repertoires in COVID-19. TCRdb keeps only in-frame clones here, not all; method: immunoSEQ multiplex PCR. The table shows under 450,000 clones, with roughly 90% occurring only once. Sequencing was performed on PBMCs or T cells enriched from blood (not recorded which). These TCRs come from a woman in her 30s who had recovered from COVID-19.

This clone was recorded only once. The chain is built from TRBV29-1 and TRBJ2-5, with 7 nucleotides matching TRBD1. The CDR3 is 13 amino acids. Germline loops: CDR1 SQVTM, CDR2 ANQGSEA. The trim removed 6 bases at V and 0 bases at J, leaving 4 bases unmatched. CDR3 DNA sequence: TGCAGCGTACCCGGGACAGACCAAGAGACCCAGTACTTC. Translated: CSVPGTDQETQYF. Complete variable domain (other parts from reference TRBV29-1 and TRBJ2-5): SAVISQKPSRDICQRGTSLTIQCQVDSQVTMMFWYRQQPGQSLTLIATANQGSEATYESGFVIDKFPISRPNLTFSTLTVSNMSPEDSSIYLCSVPGTDQETQYFGPGTRLLVL.

This rearrangement joins TRBV3-1 (or the pseudogene TRBV3-2) to TRBJ2-7, with 9 bases matching TRBD1. Germline V gene lookup returns CDR1 LGHDT and CDR2 YNNKEL (reference sequence). This CDR3 has 16 residues. The V gene end was trimmed by 10 bases and the J gene end by 0 bases; junction bases not matched to a gene: 13. The CDR3 DNA reads TGTGCCACTCTACCTGGTCGGGACAGGGCCTCCTACGAGCAGTACTTC. Its translation: CATLPGRDRASYEQYF.

The gene calls are TRBV9 and TRBJ2-1; 9 bases agree with TRBD2. V lost 0 bases and J lost 4; bases outside the gene matches: 8. CDR3 length: 17 amino acids. The germline CDR1 and CDR2 sequences are SGDLS and YYNGEE. In nucleotides, the CDR3 is TGTGCCAGCAGCGTAGAAGCGGGGGGCCCTATTTACAATGAGCAGTTCTTC. Translating gives CASSVEAGGPIYNEQFF.

The V call is TRBV2, the J call TRBJ1-1, with 12 bases identical to TRBD1. CDR1 and CDR2 (germline): SNHLY, FYNNEI. The CDR3 runs 13 residues. The junction had 11 bases not matched to a gene; V was cut back by 10 bases and J by 11 bases. The CDR3 coding sequence is TGTGCCACCCCGGGACAGGGGGCTTTAGGCGCTTTCTTT. It encodes CATPGQGALGAFF.

The chain couples TRBV18 to TRBJ2-7, with 8 bases identical to TRBD2. This CDR3 contains 15 residues. V trimming: 3 bases; J trimming: 6 bases; junction bases outside the gene matches: 10. Germline CDR1 is KGHSH and CDR2 is LQKENI. This CDR3 is CASSPSGRNWGEQYF. The CDR3, as DNA: TGTGCCAGCTCACCCAGCGGGAGAAACTGGGGCGAGCAGTACTTC.

Ten or more counts support this clone. The chain has TRBV27 and TRBJ1-5; tentatively, D is TRBD1 (6 bases). V gave up 3 bases and J gave up 3 bases, with 9 bases separating them. Germline V gives CDR1 MNHEY, CDR2 SMNVEV (reference sequence). CDR3 size: 14 residues. CDR3 amino acids: CASSFQGNNQPQHF. The CDR3 DNA reads TGTGCCAGCAGTTTCCAGGGGAACAATCAGCCCCAGCATTTT.

The chain carries TRBV5-1 and TRBJ2-7; 9 positions match TRBD2. Germline V gene data show CDR1 as SGHRS and CDR2 as YFSETQ. CDR3 length: 14 amino acids. The V gene end was trimmed by 1 base and the J gene end by 5 bases; junction bases not matched to a gene: 4. In DNA form, the CDR3 reads TGCGCCAGCAGCTTGATGCGGGGGGGCAACGAGCAGTACTTC. As protein: CASSLMRGGNEQYF.

This clone was counted a few times. This chain connects TRBV6-4 to TRBJ2-1; 7 bases line up with TRBD1. Trimming took 2 bases from V and 4 from J; bases not matched to a gene: 11. The CDR3 extends over 17 amino acids. Germline values: CDR1 MRHNA, CDR2 SNTAGT. The CDR3: CASSDTLRQGVYNEQFF. The CDR3 DNA sequence: TGTGCCAGCAGTGACACCTTAAGACAGGGCGTGTACAATGAGCAGTTCTTC.

V gene TRBV2 combines with J gene TRBJ2-1; TRBD2 matches at 7 bases. The germline V gene encodes CDR1 SNHLY and CDR2 FYNNEI. This CDR3 region has 15 residues. With V trimmed by 6 bases and J by 8 bases, 13 bases remained unmatched. CDR3 DNA sequence: TGTGCCAGCAGGGGGAGGCGGGAGAGTTTCGATGAGCAGTTCTTC. It is translated as CASRGRRESFDEQFF.

J is TRBJ2-3 and V is TRBV28; a weak D match, TRBD1 (6 bases). Between the trimmed V and J ends, which lost 5 bases and 6 bases, there was a span of 18 bases. Looked up from germline, CDR1 is MDHEN and CDR2 is SYDVKM. The CDR3 runs 15 residues. Here the CDR3 DNA reads TGTGCCAGCAGTCCATCAGGGGTACAAGTGGATACGCAGTATTTT. It translates to CASSPSGVQVDTQYF.

The genes are TRBV5-4 and TRBJ2-2; 12 bases align to TRBD2. The CDR3 runs 15 residues. CDR1 and CDR2 (germline): SGHNT, YYREEE (reference sequence). Trimming took 5 bases from V and 4 from J; bases not matched to a gene: 3. The CDR3 DNA reads as TGTGCCAGCAGTCTAGCGGGAGGGACCACCGGGGAGCTGTTTTTT. Protein product: CASSLAGGTTGELFF. The entire variable domain, with the rest obtained from reference TRBV5-4 and TRBJ2-2, is as follows: ETGVTQSPTHLIKTRGQQVTLRCSSQSGHNTVSWYQQALGQGPQFIFQYYREEENGRGNFPPRFSGLQFPNYSSELNVNALELDDSALYLCASSLAGGTTGELFFGEGSRLTVL.

This chain uses TRBV9 with TRBJ1-3; the D is unclear. Trimming removed 2 bases at V and 0 bases at J, with 9 bases between. The germline gives CDR1 SGDLS, CDR2 YYNGEE. The CDR3 runs to 15 residues. CDR3 sequence: CASSVSVFSGNTIYF. CDR3 in DNA: TGTGCCAGCAGCGTCTCAGTTTTCTCTGGAAACACCATATATTTT.

This chain connects TRBV2 to TRBJ1-6, with TRBD1 identical over 7 bases. The germline CDR1 and CDR2 sequences are SNHLY and FYNNEI. Germline trimming cut 6 bases from V and 10 bases from J; bases unmatched to any gene: 9. The CDR3 totals 14 residues. The CDR3 nucleotides are TGTGCCAGCAGAGCTACAGGGGTTAGGTCACCCCTCCACTTT. This translates into CASRATGVRSPLHF. The full variable domain, completed using reference TRBV2 and TRBJ1-6, is EPEVTQTPSHQVTQMGQEVILRCVPISNHLYFYWYRQILGQKVEFLVSFYNNEISEKSEIFDDQFSVERPDGSNFTLKIRSTKLEDSAMYFCASRATGVRSPLHFGNGTRLTVT.

The table lists this clone with a count of one. The same CDR3 is also encoded by other DNA sequences in this sample. This chain links TRBV5-1 with TRBJ1-1; TRBD1 matches at 8 bases. Germline trimming cut 4 bases from V and 3 bases from J; bases unmatched to any gene: 5. Germline CDR1 SGHRS, CDR2 YFSETQ. The CDR3 totals 14 residues. The chain's CDR3 is CASSLLQGDTEAFF. The CDR3 DNA sequence: TGCGCCAGCAGCCTGCTACAGGGGGACACTGAAGCTTTCTTT.